Each of the 27 T cell receptor beta chains below was sequenced from the same sample in a study of shared clonotypes between healthy human individuals. Sequenced by immunoSEQ multiplex PCR; TCRdb stores in-frame clones only, minus some. This repertoire shows some 2 million clones, 85% to 95% found once; its top ten account for 0.13%. The specimen was naive CD4+ T cells sorted from blood. Subset specified: CD45RA+ positively selected. These receptors all stem from a man between 18 and 29 years old in good health.

This rearrangement joins TRBV10-3 to TRBJ2-3; no firm D call. Germline V gene sequence: CDR1 ENHRY, CDR2 SYGVKD. V was trimmed by 4 bases and J by 2 bases, leaving 10 bases between them. This CDR3 region has 14 residues. DNA for the CDR3: TGTGCCATCAGTGCCACAGTATTCACAGATACGCAGTATTTT. It codes for CAISATVFTDTQYF.

Here the CDR3 DNA reads TGTGCCAGCAGTGAATCCTGGACTTATAATTCACCCCTCCACTTT. It codes for CASSESWTYNSPLHF. The chain couples TRBV6-1 to TRBJ1-6; D ambiguous. Between the trimmed V and J ends, which lost 2 bases and 4 bases, there was a span of 9 bases. Germline V gene data show CDR1 as MNHNS and CDR2 as SASEGT. The CDR3 has 15 amino acids.

For this clone: This may be a read error: a much more frequent sequence differs by one nucleotide. The chain employs TRBV5-6 and TRBJ2-5; D not resolved. Gene TRBJ2-7 matches the end of the DNA better, so the J call may be wrong. The CDR3 is made up of 15 amino acids. CDR1 is SGHDT and CDR2 is YYEEEE in the germline V gene. CDR3 sequence (DNA): TGTGCCAGCAGCTTGGTGGGCCCTCTTCCATACGAGCAGTACTTC. It specifies CASSLVGPLPYEQYF.

The chain has TRBV2 and TRBJ2-7; D is unclear. The CDR3 is 12 residues long. The germline V gene has CDR1 SNHLY and CDR2 FYNNEI. V was pared by 6 bases and J by 6 bases, with 12 bases between. This chain's CDR3 is CASRPESPEQYF. CDR3 in DNA: TGTGCCAGCAGGCCAGAGTCACCCGAGCAGTACTTC. The full variable domain, completed using reference TRBV2 and TRBJ2-7, is EPEVTQTPSHQVTQMGQEVILRCVPISNHLYFYWYRQILGQKVEFLVSFYNNEISEKSEIFDDQFSVERPDGSNFTLKIRSTKLEDSAMYFCASRPESPEQYFGPGTRLTVT.

The gene calls are TRBV10-3 and TRBJ2-7; unclear D gene. Per the germline V gene, CDR1 is ENHRY and CDR2 is SYGVKD. V gave up 2 bases and J gave up 0 bases, with 11 bases separating them. The CDR3 is 15 amino acids. CDR3 protein: CAISEADGHSYEQYF. CDR3 DNA sequence: TGTGCCATCAGTGAGGCGGACGGGCACTCCTACGAGCAGTACTTC.

The chain is built from TRBV6-4 and TRBJ2-7; 7 nucleotides align to TRBD1. The length of the CDR3 is 16 residues. Unmatched junction bases numbered 10, after V lost 2 bases and J lost 3 bases. From germline, CDR1 is MRHNA and CDR2 SNTAGT. The CDR3 DNA reads TGTGCCAGCAGTGACAGGGGGCTAAAGTATTTCTACGAGCAGTACTTC. Protein product: CASSDRGLKYFYEQYF.

On this clone: Distinct nucleotide sequences in the sample also encode this CDR3. The chain carries TRBV7-9 and TRBJ1-1; D not resolved. Trimming took off 5 bases at V and 0 bases at J, with 4 bases between the two ends. CDR1 is SEHNR, CDR2 FQNEAQ, per germline (reference sequence). CDR3 length: 12 residues. The CDR3 protein is CASSLMNTEAFF. DNA of the CDR3: TGTGCCAGCAGCCTTATGAACACTGAAGCTTTCTTT.

V and J are TRBV21-1 and TRBJ2-3; no check of the table's D call, TRBD2, against the DNA was made. TRBV21-1 is a listed pseudogene. CDR3 length: 17 amino acids. CDR3 nucleotide sequence: TGTGCCAGCAGCACGTACTCCCGGACTAGCCCCACAGATACGCAGTATTTT. Its protein product is CASSTYSRTSPTDTQYF.

The chain carries TRBV19 and TRBJ2-7; a possible D gene is TRBD1 (6 bases). The CDR3 runs 15 residues. The V and J ends lost 1 base and 3 bases respectively, with 13 bases between them. CDR1 LNHDA and CDR2 SQIVND come from the germline V gene (reference sequence). CDR3 in DNA: TGTGCCAGTAGTATAGCTTATGGACAGTTCTACGAGCAGTACTTC. This sequence encodes CASSIAYGQFYEQYF.

The rearrangement links TRBV27 to TRBJ2-3; the D gene is possibly TRBD2 (5 bases). Germline assignment: CDR1 MNHEY and CDR2 SMNVEV (reference sequence). This CDR3 has 15 amino acids. V shed 1 base and J shed 2 bases, with 10 bases lying between them. The CDR3 region has the DNA TGTGCCAGCAGTTTATACGGGGTTTCCACAGATACGCAGTATTTT. Translation gives CASSLYGVSTDTQYF.

The chain combines TRBV2 with TRBJ2-3, with 9 bases matching TRBD2. CDR1 and CDR2 from the germline V gene are SNHLY and FYNNEI. There are 17 residues in the CDR3. Trimming at V came to 1 base and at J to 1 base, leaving 6 bases not matched to a gene. The chain's CDR3 is CASSEGSGSAGTDTQYF. The CDR3 coding sequence is TGTGCCAGCAGTGAAGGTAGCGGGAGTGCGGGCACAGATACGCAGTATTTT. Filled out from reference TRBV2 and TRBJ2-3, the complete variable domain reads EPEVTQTPSHQVTQMGQEVILRCVPISNHLYFYWYRQILGQKVEFLVSFYNNEISEKSEIFDDQFSVERPDGSNFTLKIRSTKLEDSAMYFCASSEGSGSAGTDTQYFGPGTRLTVL.

J is TRBJ1-4 and V is TRBV30, with D unclear. The CDR3 sequence is 10 residues long. Germline loops: CDR1 GTSNPN, CDR2 SVGIG (reference sequence). V shed 4 bases and J shed 8 bases, with 5 bases lying between them. CDR3 in DNA: TGTGCCTGGAATGGGGAAAAACTGTTTTTT. Translated: CAWNGEKLFF.

V gene TRBV7-8 combines with J gene TRBJ2-2; tentatively, D is TRBD1 or TRBD2 (5 bases each). The length of the CDR3 is 15 residues. The V end lost 6 bases, the J end lost 4 bases, and 15 bases lay between the germline ends. Germline lookup yields CDR1 SGHVS and CDR2 FQNEAQ. The CDR3 bases are TGTGCCAGCAGTTCCGTCCCTGGGACCACCGGGGAGCTGTTTTTT. Encoded protein: CASSSVPGTTGELFF.

This clone appeared a few times. The chain combines TRBV7-2 with TRBJ1-2; no clear D gene. Per germline, CDR1 SGHTA and CDR2 FQGNSA. V lost 7 bases to trimming and J lost 5 bases, with 8 bases between them. CDR3 length: 11 amino acids. The CDR3 reads CASIAGYGYTF. The CDR3 DNA reads as TGTGCCAGCATCGCGGGGTATGGCTACACCTTC.

The chain is built from TRBV28 and TRBJ2-5, with D hard to call. The CDR3 loop spans 12 amino acids. The germline V gene has CDR1 MDHEN and CDR2 SYDVKM. Trimming took off 7 bases at V and 7 bases at J, with 13 bases between the two ends. CDR3 sequence reads: CASKVEVGTQYF. CDR3 sequence (DNA): TGTGCCAGCAAGGTGGAAGTTGGGACCCAGTACTTC.

Comments on this clone: The identical CDR3 is also encoded by other nucleotide sequences in the sample. The rearrangement uses TRBV6-6 and TRBJ2-3; D is unclear. The CDR3 spans 12 residues. The ends were cut back, 5 bases at V and 3 bases at J, with 6 bases in the middle. Germline loops: CDR1 MNHNY, CDR2 SVGAGI (reference sequence). The chain's CDR3 is CASSLLTDTQYF. For the CDR3, the DNA is TGTGCCAGCAGTCTCTTAACAGATACGCAGTATTTT.

V usage is TRBV30 and J usage is TRBJ1-1; D might be TRBD1 (5 bases). The CDR3 is 14 residues long. Trimming stripped 0 bases from V and 5 bases from J, with 13 bases between. CDR1 and CDR2 (germline): GTSNPN, SVGIG (reference sequence). The CDR3 DNA reads as TGTGCCTGGAGTGTCTCTCTAGGGGAGACTGAAGCTTTCTTT. Protein sequence: CAWSVSLGETEAFF.

This clone was recorded only once. The rearrangement uses TRBV11-3 and TRBJ2-2; 8 positions match TRBD2. CDR1 SGHNT and CDR2 YENEEA come from the germline V gene. The J segment lost 6 bases and the V segment lost 3 bases, leaving 15 bases of the junction unmatched. The CDR3 extends over 18 amino acids. In nucleotides, the CDR3 is TGTGCCAGCAGCTTGACGACTTGGCGGGGGGCGCTCCCCGGGGAGCTGTTTTTT. Protein sequence: CASSLTTWRGALPGELFF.

The V call is TRBV5-1, the J call TRBJ1-6; 10 positions match TRBD1. From germline, CDR1 is SGHRS and CDR2 YFSETQ. The CDR3 is 17 residues long. Trimming cost V 3 bases and J 1 base; bases outside gene matches: 4. Here the CDR3 reads CASSSGQGGSYNSPLHF. The CDR3 DNA reads TGCGCCAGCAGCTCAGGACAGGGGGGGTCCTATAATTCACCCCTCCACTTT.

The genes are TRBV19 and TRBJ2-7; tentative D call: TRBD1 (7 bases). Looked up from germline, CDR1 is LNHDA and CDR2 is SQIVND (reference sequence). V dropped 4 bases and J dropped 7 bases, with 20 bases sitting between them. The CDR3 length is 15 residues. The CDR3 region is CASSKAGQTPGEQYF. The CDR3 DNA reads as TGTGCCAGTAGTAAGGCGGGACAGACCCCCGGGGAGCAGTACTTC.

The chain is built from TRBV4-2 and TRBJ2-4; 7 bases agree with TRBD1. The germline CDR1 and CDR2 sequences are LGHNA and YNFKEQ. The CDR3 is made up of 18 amino acids. With V trimmed by 5 bases and J by 0 bases, 13 bases remained unmatched. For the CDR3, the DNA is TGTGCCAGCAGCTCATCGGGACAGATATCCCTAGCCAAAAACATTCAGTACTTC. Amino acid sequence: CASSSSGQISLAKNIQYF.

The chain uses TRBV7-9 and TRBJ1-4, with D unresolved. The germline V gene has CDR1 SEHNR and CDR2 FQNEAQ (reference sequence). V was shortened by 2 bases and J by 7 bases, with 5 bases between the two germline ends. The CDR3 consists of 12 residues. Written as DNA, the CDR3 is TGTGCCAGCAGCTTATCCTTTGAAAAACTGTTTTTT. Protein product: CASSLSFEKLFF.

The table lists this clone with a count of one. V gene TRBV5-1 combines with J gene TRBJ1-1; maybe TRBD1 (6 bases). Trimming removed 0 bases from V and 2 bases from J, with 17 bases in between. CDR3 length: 17 residues. Germline values: CDR1 SGHRS, CDR2 YFSETQ. This chain's CDR3 is CASSLAGGRWGNTEAFF. The DNA for the CDR3 is TGCGCCAGCAGCTTGGCCGGGGGGCGATGGGGTAACACTGAAGCTTTCTTT.

CDR3 sequence reads: CASSTLGAGTEAFF. The CDR3 DNA follows: TGTGCCAGCAGCACACTTGGGGCTGGGACTGAAGCTTTCTTT. The chain links TRBV7-6 to TRBJ1-1; D might be TRBD1 (5 bases). The CDR3 runs to 14 residues. Germline V CDR1 and CDR2: SGHVS, FNYEAQ. V was cut by 5 bases and J by 5 bases, with 15 bases left in between.

The chain is built from TRBV5-8 and TRBJ2-7; TRBD1 matches 7 bases. The CDR3 contains 17 residues. Germline V CDR1 and CDR2: SGHTS, YDEGEE. With 1 base clipped from V and 5 bases from J, the junction kept 15 bases outside the gene matches. In DNA form, the CDR3 reads TGTGCCAGCAGCTTGATGATGGCCTCGACAGGGAACCACGAGCAGTACTTC. It is translated as CASSLMMASTGNHEQYF.

The chain couples TRBV10-3 to TRBJ2-3; TRBD2 matches 7 bases. The CDR3 loop spans 14 amino acids. V lost 11 bases, J lost 2 bases, and 10 bases stayed unmatched. Germline V gene data show CDR1 as ENHRY and CDR2 as SYGVKD. CDR3 nucleotides: TGTGCCGCCGCAGCGGGGCCCCTCACAGATACGCAGTATTTT. Protein sequence: CAAAAGPLTDTQYF.

This chain joins TRBV5-4 and TRBJ2-7; D remains ambiguous. V was shortened by 0 bases and J by 1 base, with 14 bases between the two germline ends. CDR1 is SGHNT, CDR2 YYREEE, per germline (reference sequence). This CDR3 spans 16 amino acids. Here the CDR3 reads CASSLEVWGASYEQYF. For the CDR3, the DNA is TGTGCCAGCAGCTTGGAAGTCTGGGGTGCTTCCTACGAGCAGTACTTC.